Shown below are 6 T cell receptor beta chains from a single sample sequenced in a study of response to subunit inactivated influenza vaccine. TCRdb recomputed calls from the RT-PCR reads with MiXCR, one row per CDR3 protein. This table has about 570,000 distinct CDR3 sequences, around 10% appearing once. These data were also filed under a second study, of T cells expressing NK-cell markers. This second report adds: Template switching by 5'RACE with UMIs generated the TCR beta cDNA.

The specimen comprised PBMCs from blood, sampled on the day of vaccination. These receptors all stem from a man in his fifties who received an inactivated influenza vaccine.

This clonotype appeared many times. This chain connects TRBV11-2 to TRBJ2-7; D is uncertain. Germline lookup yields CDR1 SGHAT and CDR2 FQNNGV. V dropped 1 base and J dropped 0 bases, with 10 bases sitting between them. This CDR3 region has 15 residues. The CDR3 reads CASSLGYDSSYEQYF. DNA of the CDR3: TGTGCCAGCAGCTTAGGGTACGATAGCTCCTACGAGCAGTACTTC.

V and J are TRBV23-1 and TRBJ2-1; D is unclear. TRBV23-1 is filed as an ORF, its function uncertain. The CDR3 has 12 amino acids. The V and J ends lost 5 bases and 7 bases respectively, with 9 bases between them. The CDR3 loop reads CASSSGRNEQFF. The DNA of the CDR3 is TGCGCCAGCAGTTCGGGTAGGAATGAGCAGTTCTTC.

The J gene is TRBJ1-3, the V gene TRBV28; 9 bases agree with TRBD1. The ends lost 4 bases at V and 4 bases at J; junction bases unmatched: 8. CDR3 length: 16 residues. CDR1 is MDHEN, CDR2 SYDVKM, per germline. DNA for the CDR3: TGTGCCAGCAGTTCTACCGGACAGGGGAACGGAAACACCATATATTTT. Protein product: CASSSTGQGNGNTIYF.

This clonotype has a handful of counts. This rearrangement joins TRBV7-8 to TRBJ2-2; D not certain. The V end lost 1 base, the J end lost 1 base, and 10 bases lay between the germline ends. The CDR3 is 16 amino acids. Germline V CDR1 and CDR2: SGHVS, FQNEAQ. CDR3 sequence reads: CASSLVRHLNTGELFF. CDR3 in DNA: TGTGCCAGCAGCTTAGTGCGTCACCTGAACACCGGGGAGCTGTTTTTT.

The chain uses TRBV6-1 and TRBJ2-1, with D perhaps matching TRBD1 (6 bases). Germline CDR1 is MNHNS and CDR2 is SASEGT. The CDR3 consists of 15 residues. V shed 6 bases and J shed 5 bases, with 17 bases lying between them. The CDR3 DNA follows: TGTGCCAGCAGCCGACCCGGACAGCTAAACAATGAGCAGTTCTTC. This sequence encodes CASSRPGQLNNEQFF.

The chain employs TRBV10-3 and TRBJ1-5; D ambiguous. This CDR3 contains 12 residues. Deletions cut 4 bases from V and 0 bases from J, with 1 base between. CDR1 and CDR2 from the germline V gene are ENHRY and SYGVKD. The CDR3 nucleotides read TGTGCCATCAGTGCTAGCAATCAGCCCCAGCATTTT. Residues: CAISASNQPQHF.